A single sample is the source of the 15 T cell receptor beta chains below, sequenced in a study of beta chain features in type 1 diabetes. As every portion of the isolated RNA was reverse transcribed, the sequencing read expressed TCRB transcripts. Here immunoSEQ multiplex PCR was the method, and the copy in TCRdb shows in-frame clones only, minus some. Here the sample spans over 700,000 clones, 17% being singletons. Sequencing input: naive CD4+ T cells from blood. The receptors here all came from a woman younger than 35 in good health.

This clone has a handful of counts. Here the CDR3 reads CASSGTPRGVLAGRYEQYF. For the CDR3, the DNA is TGCGCCAGCAGCGGAACACCGCGGGGGGTACTAGCGGGCCGATACGAGCAGTACTTC. V gene TRBV5-1 combines with J gene TRBJ2-7, with 9 bases lining up with TRBD2. The CDR3 spans 19 residues. Per the germline V gene, CDR1 is SGHRS and CDR2 is YFSETQ. V lost 4 bases and J lost 4; bases outside the gene matches: 21.

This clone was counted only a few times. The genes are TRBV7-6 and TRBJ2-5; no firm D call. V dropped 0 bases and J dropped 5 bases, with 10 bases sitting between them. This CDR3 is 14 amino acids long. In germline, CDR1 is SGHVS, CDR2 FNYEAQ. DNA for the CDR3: TGTGCCAGCAGCTTAGCCGGCTCCCGGGAGACCCAGTACTTC. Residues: CASSLAGSRETQYF.

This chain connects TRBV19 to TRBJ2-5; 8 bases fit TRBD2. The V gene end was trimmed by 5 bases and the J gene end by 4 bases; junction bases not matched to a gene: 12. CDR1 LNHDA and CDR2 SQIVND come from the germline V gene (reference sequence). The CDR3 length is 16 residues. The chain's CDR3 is CASSRVYSGIGETQYF. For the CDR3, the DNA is TGTGCCAGTAGTCGCGTTTATAGCGGGATAGGAGAGACCCAGTACTTC.

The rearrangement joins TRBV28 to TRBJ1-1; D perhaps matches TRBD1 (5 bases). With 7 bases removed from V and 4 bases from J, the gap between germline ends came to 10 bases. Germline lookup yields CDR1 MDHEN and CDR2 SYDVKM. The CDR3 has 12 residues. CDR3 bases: TGTGCCAGCATGGAGGGGTTCACTGAAGCTTTCTTT. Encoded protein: CASMEGFTEAFF.

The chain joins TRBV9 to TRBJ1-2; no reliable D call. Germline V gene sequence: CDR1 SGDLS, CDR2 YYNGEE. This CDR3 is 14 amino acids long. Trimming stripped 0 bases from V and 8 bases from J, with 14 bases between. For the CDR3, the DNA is TGTGCCAGCAGCGTAGAGGCACAGTCCGCGGGCTACACCTTC. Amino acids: CASSVEAQSAGYTF. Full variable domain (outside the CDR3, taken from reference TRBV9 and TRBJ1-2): DSGVTQTPKHLITATGQRVTLRCSPRSGDLSVYWYQQSLDQGLQFLIQYYNGEERAKGNILERFSAQQFPDLHSELNLSSLELGDSALYFCASSVEAQSAGYTFGSGTRLTVV.

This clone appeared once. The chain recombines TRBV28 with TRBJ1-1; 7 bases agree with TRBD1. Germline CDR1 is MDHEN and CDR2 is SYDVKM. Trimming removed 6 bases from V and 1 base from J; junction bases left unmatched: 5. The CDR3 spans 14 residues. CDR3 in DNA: TGTGCCAGCAGGCCACAGGGGCCGAACACTGAAGCTTTCTTT. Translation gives CASRPQGPNTEAFF. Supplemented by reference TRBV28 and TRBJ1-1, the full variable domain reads DVKVTQSSRYLVKRTGEKVFLECVQDMDHENMFWYRQDPGLGLRLIYFSYDVKMKEKGDIPEGYSVSREKKERFSLILESASTNQTSMYLCASRPQGPNTEAFFGQGTRLTVV.

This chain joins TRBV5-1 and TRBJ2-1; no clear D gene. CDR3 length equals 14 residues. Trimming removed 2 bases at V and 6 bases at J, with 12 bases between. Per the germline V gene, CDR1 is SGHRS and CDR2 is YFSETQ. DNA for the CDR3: TGCGCCAGCAGCTTAAGACTGATTTCCAATGAGCAGTTCTTC. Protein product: CASSLRLISNEQFF.

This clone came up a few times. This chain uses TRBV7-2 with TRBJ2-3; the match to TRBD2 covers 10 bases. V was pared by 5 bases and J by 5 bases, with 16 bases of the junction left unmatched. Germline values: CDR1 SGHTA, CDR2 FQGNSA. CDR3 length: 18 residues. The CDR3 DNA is TGTGCCAGCAGCATAAGCACTCTGCTAGCGGGAGATAAAGATACGCAGTATTTT. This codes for CASSISTLLAGDKDTQYF.

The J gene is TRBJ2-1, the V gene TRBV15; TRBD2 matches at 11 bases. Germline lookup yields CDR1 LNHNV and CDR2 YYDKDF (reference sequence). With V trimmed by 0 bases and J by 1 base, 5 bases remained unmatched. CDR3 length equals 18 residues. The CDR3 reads CATSREGLAADSYNEQFF. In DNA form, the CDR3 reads TGTGCCACCAGCAGAGAGGGACTAGCGGCCGATTCCTACAATGAGCAGTTCTTC.

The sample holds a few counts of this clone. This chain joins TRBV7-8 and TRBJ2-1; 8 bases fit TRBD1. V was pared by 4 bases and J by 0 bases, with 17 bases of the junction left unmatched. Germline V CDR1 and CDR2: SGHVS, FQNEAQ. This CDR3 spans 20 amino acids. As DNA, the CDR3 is TGTGCCAGCAGCTCAAACCGACCTCACAGGGGACAGGACTCCTACAATGAGCAGTTCTTC. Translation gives CASSSNRPHRGQDSYNEQFF. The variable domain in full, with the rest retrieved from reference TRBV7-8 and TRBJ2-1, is GAGVSQSPRYKVAKRGQDVALRCDPISGHVSLFWYQQALGQGPEFLTYFQNEAQLDKSGLPSDRFFAERPEGSVSTLKIQRTQQEDSAVYLCASSSNRPHRGQDSYNEQFFGPGTRLTVL.

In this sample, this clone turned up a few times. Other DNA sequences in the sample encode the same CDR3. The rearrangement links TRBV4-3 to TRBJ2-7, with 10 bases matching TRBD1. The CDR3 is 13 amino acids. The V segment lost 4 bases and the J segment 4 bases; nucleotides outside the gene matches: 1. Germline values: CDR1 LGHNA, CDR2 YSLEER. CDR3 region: CASSLGQGYEQYF. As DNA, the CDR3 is TGCGCCAGCAGCCTGGGACAGGGGTACGAGCAGTACTTC.

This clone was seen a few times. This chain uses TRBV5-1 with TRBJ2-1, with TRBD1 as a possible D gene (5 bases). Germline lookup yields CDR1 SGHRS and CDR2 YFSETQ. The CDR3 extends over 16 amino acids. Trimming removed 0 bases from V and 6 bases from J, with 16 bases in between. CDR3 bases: TGCGCCAGCAGCTTGGAAACAGGCCCAGCGTTCAATGAGCAGTTCTTC. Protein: CASSLETGPAFNEQFF.

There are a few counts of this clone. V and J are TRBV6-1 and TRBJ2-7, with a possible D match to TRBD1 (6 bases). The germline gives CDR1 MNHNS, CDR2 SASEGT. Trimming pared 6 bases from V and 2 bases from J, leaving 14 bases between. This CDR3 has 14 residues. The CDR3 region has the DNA TGTGCCAGCAGCTTTTCCAGGGACACCTACGAGCAGTACTTC. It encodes CASSFSRDTYEQYF.

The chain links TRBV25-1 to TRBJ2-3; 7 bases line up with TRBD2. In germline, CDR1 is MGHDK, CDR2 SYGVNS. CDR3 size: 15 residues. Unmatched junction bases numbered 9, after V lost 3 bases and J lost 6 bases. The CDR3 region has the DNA TGTGCCAGCAGTGATCCTTGGCGGGAGTCGGATACGCAGTATTTT. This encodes CASSDPWRESDTQYF.

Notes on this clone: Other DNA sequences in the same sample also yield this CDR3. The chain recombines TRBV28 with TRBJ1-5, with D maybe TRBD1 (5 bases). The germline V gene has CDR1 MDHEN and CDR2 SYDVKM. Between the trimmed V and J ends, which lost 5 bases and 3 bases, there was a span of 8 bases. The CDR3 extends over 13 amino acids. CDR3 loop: CASSTGSNQPQHF. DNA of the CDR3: TGTGCCAGCAGTACAGGCTCCAATCAGCCCCAGCATTTT.